Included here is one TCR beta chain sequence, with context. V was trimmed by 0 bases and J by 3 bases, leaving 5 bases between them. The CDR3 sequence is 13 residues long. CDR1 and CDR2 (germline): SEHNR, FQNEAQ (reference sequence). As to time point: persistent/refractory GD, antithyroid drugs over 5 years with positive TRAb. Construction of the TCR library relied on RNA isolated from PBMCs. Through Arm-PCR of CDR3 regions and iRepertoire HTBI primers, TCR beta libraries were built. Each CDR3 protein gets one entry after TCRdb re-called the multiplex PCR reads with MiXCR. The sample has about 470,000 distinct CDR3 sequences, around 20% seen once. The sample is drawn from a study of regulatory T cells in long-lasting Graves disease.

The rearrangement uses TRBV7-9 and TRBJ1-1; no definite D call. This TCR was recovered from a female donor with Graves disease. The specimen was peripheral blood mononuclear cells (PBMCs), collected when the disease was refractory, from a patient treated with antithyroid drugs. CDR3 DNA sequence: TGTGCCAGCAGCTTAGCCCAGTACACTGAAGCTTTCTTT. Protein product: CASSLAQYTEAFF.